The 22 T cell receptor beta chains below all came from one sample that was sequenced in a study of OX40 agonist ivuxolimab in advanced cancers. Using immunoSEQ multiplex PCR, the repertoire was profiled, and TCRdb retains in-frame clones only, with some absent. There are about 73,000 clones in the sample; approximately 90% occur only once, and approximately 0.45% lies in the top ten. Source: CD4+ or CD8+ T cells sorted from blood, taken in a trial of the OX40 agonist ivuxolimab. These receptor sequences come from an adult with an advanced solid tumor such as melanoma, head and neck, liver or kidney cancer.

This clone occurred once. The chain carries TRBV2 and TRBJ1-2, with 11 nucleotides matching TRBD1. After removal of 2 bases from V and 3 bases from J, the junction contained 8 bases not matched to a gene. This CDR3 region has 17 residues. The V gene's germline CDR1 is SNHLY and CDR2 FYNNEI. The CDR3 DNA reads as TGTGCCAGCAGTGAACGGGGACAGGGGGTTCGGGACTATGGCTACACCTTC. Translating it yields CASSERGQGVRDYGYTF.

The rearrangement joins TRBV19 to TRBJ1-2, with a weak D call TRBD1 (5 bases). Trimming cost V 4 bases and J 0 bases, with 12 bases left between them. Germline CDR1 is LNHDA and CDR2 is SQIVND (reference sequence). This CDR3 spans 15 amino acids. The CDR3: CASSTGHSTNYGYTF. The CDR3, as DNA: TGTGCCAGTAGTACCGGACATAGTACTAACTATGGCTACACCTTC.

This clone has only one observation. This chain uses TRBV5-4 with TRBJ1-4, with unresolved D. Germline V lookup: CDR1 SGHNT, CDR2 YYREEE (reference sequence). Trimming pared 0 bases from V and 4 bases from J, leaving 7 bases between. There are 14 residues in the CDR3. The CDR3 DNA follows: TGTGCCAGCAGCTTGGCGCCACTTAATGAAAAACTGTTTTTT. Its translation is CASSLAPLNEKLFF.

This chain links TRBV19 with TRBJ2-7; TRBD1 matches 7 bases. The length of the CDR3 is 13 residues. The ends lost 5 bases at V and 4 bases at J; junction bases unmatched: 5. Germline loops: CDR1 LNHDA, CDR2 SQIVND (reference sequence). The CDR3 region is CASSDGTEYEQYF. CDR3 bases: TGTGCCAGTAGTGACGGGACAGAATACGAGCAGTACTTC.

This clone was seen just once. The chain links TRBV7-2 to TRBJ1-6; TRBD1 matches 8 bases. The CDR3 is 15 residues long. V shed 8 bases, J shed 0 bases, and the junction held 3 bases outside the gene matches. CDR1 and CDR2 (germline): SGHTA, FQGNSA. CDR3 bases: TGTGCCAGCTACAGGGGGGACTCCTATAATTCACCCCTCCACTTT. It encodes CASYRGDSYNSPLHF.

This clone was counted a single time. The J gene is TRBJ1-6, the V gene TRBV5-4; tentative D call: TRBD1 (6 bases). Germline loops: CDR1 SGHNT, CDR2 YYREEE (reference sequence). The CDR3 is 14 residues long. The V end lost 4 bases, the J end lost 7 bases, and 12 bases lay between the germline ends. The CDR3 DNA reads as TGTGCCAGCAGCCCGGACAGCTCCAATTCACCCCTCCACTTT. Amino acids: CASSPDSSNSPLHF. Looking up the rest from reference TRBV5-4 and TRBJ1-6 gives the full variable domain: ETGVTQSPTHLIKTRGQQVTLRCSSQSGHNTVSWYQQALGQGPQFIFQYYREEENGRGNFPPRFSGLQFPNYSSELNVNALELDDSALYLCASSPDSSNSPLHFGNGTRLTVT.

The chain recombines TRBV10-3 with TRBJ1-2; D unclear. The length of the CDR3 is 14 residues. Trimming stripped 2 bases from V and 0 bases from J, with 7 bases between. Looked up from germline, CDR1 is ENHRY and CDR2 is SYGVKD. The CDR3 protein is CAISERGANYGYTF. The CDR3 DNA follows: TGTGCCATCAGTGAGCGGGGAGCTAACTATGGCTACACCTTC.

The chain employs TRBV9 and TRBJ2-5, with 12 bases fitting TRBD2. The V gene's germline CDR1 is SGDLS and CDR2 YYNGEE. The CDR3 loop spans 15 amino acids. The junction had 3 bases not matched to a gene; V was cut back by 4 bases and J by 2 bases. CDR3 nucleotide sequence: TGTGCCAGCAGCTGGACTAGCGGGAATCAAGAGACCCAGTACTTC. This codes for CASSWTSGNQETQYF.

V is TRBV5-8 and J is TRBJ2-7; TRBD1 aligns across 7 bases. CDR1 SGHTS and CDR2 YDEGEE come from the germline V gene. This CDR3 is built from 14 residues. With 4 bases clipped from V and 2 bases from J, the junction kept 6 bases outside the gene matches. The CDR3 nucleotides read TGTGCCAGCAGCAGGGGGCTTGAGACCTACGAGCAGTACTTC. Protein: CASSRGLETYEQYF.

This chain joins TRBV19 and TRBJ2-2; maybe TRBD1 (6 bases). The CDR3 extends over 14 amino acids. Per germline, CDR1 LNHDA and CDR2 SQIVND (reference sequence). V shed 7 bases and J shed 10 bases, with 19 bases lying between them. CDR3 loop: CASTDEGVVMELFF. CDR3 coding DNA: TGTGCCAGTACCGACGAGGGGGTGGTGATGGAGCTGTTTTTT.

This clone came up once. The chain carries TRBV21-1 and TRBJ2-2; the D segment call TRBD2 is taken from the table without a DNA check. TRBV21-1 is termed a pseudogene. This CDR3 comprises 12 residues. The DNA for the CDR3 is TGTGCCAGACGGGGGGGCACCGGGGAGCTGTTTTTT. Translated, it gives CARRGGTGELFF.

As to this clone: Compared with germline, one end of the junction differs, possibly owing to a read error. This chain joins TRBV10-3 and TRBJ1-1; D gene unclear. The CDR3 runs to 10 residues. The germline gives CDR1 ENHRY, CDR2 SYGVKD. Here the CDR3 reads CAISESDAYF. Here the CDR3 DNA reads TGTGCCATCAGTGAGTCGGACGCCTACTTT.

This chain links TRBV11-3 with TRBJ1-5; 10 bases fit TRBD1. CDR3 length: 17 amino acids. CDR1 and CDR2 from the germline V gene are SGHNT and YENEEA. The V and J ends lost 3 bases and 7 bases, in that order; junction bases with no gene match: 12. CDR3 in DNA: TGTGCCAGCAGCTTCTTCCAAACCGGGACAGGGGACCAGCCCCAGCATTTT. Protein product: CASSFFQTGTGDQPQHF.

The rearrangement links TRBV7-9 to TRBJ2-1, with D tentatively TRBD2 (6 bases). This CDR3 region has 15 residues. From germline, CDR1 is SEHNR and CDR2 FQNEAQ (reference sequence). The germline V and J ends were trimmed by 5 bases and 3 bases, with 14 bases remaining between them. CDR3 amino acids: CASSLLGRGYNEQFF. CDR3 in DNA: TGTGCCAGCAGCCTACTGGGGCGGGGCTACAATGAGCAGTTCTTC.

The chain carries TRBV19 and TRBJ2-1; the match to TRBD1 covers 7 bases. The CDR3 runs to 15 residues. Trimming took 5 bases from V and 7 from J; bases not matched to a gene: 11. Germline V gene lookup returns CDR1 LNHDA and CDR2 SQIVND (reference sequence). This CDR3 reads CASSPGSGGRNEQFF. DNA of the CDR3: TGTGCCAGTAGTCCGGGGTCAGGGGGACGTAATGAGCAGTTCTTC.

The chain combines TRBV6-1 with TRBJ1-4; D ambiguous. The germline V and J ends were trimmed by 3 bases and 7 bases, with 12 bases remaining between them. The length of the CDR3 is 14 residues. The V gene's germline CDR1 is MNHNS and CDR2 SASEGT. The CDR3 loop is CASSDTGAGEKLFF. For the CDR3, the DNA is TGTGCCAGCAGTGACACCGGAGCTGGTGAAAAACTGTTTTTT.

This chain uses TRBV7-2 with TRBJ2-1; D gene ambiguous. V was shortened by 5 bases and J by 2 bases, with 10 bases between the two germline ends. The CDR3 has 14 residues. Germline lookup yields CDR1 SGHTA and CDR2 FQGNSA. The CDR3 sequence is CASSRTRTYNEQFF. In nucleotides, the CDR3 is TGTGCCAGCAGCCGGACCCGTACCTACAATGAGCAGTTCTTC. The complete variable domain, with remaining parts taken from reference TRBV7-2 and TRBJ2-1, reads GAGVSQSPSNKVTEKGKDVELRCDPISGHTALYWYRQSLGQGLEFLIYFQGNSAPDKSGLPSDRFSAERTGGSVSTLTIQRTQQEDSAVYLCASSRTRTYNEQFFGPGTRLTVL.

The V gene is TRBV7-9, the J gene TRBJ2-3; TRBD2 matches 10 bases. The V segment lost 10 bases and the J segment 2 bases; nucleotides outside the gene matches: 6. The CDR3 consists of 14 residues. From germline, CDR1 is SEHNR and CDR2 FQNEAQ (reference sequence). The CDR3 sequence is CATNLAGVTDTQYF. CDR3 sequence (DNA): TGTGCCACCAACCTAGCGGGAGTCACAGATACGCAGTATTTT.

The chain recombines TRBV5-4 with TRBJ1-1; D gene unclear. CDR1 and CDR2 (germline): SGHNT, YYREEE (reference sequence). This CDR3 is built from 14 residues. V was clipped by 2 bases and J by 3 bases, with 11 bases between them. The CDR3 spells CASSFFNWDTEAFF. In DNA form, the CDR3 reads TGTGCCAGCAGCTTCTTTAACTGGGACACTGAAGCTTTCTTT. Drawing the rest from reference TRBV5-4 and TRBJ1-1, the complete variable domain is ETGVTQSPTHLIKTRGQQVTLRCSSQSGHNTVSWYQQALGQGPQFIFQYYREEENGRGNFPPRFSGLQFPNYSSELNVNALELDDSALYLCASSFFNWDTEAFFGQGTRLTVV.

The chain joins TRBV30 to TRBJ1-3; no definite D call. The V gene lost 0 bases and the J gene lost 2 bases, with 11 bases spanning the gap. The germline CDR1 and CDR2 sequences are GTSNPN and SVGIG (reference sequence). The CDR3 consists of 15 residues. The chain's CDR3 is CAWSVYRTPGNTIYF. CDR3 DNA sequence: TGTGCCTGGAGTGTCTATAGGACCCCTGGAAACACCATATATTTT.

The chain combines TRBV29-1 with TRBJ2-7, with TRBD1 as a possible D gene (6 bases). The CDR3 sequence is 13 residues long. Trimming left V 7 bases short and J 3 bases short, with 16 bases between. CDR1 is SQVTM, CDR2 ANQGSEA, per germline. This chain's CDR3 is CSGGSGDHYEQYF. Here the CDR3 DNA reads TGCAGCGGGGGGTCAGGGGATCACTACGAGCAGTACTTC.

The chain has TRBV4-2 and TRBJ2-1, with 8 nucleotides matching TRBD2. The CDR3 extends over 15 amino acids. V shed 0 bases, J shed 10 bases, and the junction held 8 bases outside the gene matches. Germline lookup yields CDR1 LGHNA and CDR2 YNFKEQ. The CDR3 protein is CASSQERTSLYEQFF. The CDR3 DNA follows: TGTGCCAGCAGCCAAGAACGGACTAGCCTCTACGAGCAGTTCTTC.